This T cell receptor (beta chain) was captured by sequencing in a study of Ad26.COV2.S vaccination and SARS-CoV-2 variants. In the study overall: Ad26.COV2.S, an intramuscular injection, was given once or twice 56 days apart.

The junction had 6 bases not matched to a gene; V was cut back by 1 base and J by 4 bases. The CDR3 has 18 amino acids. The V gene's germline CDR1 is LGHDT and CDR2 YNNKEL (reference sequence). This table comes from immunoSEQ multiplex PCR, and its TCRdb copy is limited to in-frame clones, with some not included. The table lists 250,000 to 300,000 clones, about 90% of them singletons. Specified treatment: around 19 received Ad26.COV2.S at low or high dose, single or two shots; roughly 5 received placebo; per-sample allocation not given. Sampling took place 63 days after the first vaccine or placebo injection. A word on this clone: The antigen is undetermined.

Broader study findings: With respect to non-spike TCR breadth, vaccine and placebo recipients were similar.

The chain is built from TRBV3-1 (or the pseudogene TRBV3-2) and TRBJ2-4; 14 bases agree with TRBD2. The source of this sequence is a person between 18 and 59 years old who received the Ad26.COV2.S COVID-19 vaccine or a placebo. The material sequenced was peripheral blood, taken in a trial of Ad26.COV2.S vaccine versus placebo. CDR3 amino acids: CASSQAGLAGAPKNIQYF. DNA for the CDR3: TGTGCCAGCAGCCAAGCGGGACTAGCGGGGGCTCCAAAAAACATTCAGTACTTC.